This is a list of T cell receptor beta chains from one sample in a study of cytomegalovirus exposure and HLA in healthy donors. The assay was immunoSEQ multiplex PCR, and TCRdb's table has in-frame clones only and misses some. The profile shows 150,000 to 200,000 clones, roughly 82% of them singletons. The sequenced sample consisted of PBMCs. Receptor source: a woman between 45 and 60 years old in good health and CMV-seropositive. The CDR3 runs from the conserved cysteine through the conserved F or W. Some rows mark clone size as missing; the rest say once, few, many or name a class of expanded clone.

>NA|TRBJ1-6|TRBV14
CASSQATVVGSPLHF
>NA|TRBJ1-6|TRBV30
CAWAAGGTGNSPLHF
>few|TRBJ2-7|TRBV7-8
CASSTQTGGSGEQYF
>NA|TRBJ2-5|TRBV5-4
CASSLGTILGTQYF
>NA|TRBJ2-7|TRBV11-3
CASSYPPDEQYF
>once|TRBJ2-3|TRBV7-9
CSSSLRTSGGAAADTQYF
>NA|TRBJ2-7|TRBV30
CAWSLRGGYEQYF
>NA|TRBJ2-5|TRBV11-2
CASSLRLRTSRQETQYF
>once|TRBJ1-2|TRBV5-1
CASSTDRLNYGYTF
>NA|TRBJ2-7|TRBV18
CASSPSGQGTSYEQYF
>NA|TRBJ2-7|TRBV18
CASSPPGGYEQYF
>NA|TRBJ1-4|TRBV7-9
CASSLASPAGEKLFF
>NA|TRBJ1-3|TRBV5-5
CASSSANSGGGNTIYF
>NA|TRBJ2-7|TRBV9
CASSDGLAGYEQYF
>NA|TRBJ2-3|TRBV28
CASSLVLGQSYTDTQYF
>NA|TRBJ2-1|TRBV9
CASSVVGLGGEQFF
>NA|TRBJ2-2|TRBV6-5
CAGSHSGTGELFF
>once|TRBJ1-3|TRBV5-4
CASSRNRGPSGNTIYF
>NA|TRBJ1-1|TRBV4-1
CASSQQGGNTEAFF
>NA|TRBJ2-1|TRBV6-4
CASSETLSGGDNEQFF
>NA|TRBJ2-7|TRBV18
CASSPAVSRVPYEQYF
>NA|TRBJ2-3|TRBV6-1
CASKDKRGSTDTQYF
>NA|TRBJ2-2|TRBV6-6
CASSYPGLARAGELFF
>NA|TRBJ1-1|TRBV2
CASRDRPMNTEAFF
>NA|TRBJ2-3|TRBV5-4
CASSHTSGGDFTDTQYF
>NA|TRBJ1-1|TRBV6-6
CASSYGGQEAFF
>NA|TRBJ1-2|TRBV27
CASTLREGTGGYTF
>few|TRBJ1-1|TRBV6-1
CASRNPAPEAFF
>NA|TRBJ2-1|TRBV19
CASKRTGTSGYNEQFF
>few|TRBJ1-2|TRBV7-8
CASSLTDYGYTF
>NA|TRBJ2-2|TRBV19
CASSIVAGGSTGELFF
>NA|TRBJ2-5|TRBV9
CASSAGLAGGGYQETQYF
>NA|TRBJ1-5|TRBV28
CASRANQPQHF
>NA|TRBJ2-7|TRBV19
CASSIVSTGDLYEQYF
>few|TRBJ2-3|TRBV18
CASSPNIGQITDTQYF
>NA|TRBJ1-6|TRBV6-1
CASSMSGTGDSPLHF
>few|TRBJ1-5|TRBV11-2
CASSLYGGGNQPQHF
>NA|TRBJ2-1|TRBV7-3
CASSFRGGSYNEQFF
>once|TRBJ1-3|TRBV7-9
CASSSRTGGDGNTIYF
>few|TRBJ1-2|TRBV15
CATSRDRDGYTF
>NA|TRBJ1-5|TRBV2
CASSEASTGGGQPQHF
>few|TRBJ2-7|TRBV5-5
CASSSKTGSYEQYF
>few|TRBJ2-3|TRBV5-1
CASSSTSGGAETQYF
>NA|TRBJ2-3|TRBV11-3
CASSLGGGGGTDTQYF
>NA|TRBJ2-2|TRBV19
CASQGLTNTGELFF
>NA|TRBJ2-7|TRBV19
CASSPQGPPGGQYF
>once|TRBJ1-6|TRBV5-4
CASTLRGSYNSPLHF
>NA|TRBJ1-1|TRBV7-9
CASSLSSENTEAFF
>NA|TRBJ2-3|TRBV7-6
CASSLEGGGSTDTQYF
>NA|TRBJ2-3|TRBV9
CASSAQYNTDTQYF
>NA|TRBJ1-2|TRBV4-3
CASSQDRQTNYGYTF
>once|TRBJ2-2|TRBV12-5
CASVEGASTGELVF
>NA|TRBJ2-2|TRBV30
CAWSGTLIGELFF